The next 18 T cell receptor beta chains were all read from a single sample in a study of blood T cell repertoires in COVID-19. Libraries were prepared by immunoSEQ multiplex PCR; TCRdb keeps only in-frame clonotypes and omits some of them. The data show fewer than 200,000 clones, around nine tenths seen once. The sequencing input was peripheral blood. These receptor sequences come from an older woman with COVID-19, enrolled during active disease.

This clone was detected many times. The rearrangement links TRBV11-3 to TRBJ2-3, with D uncertain. V was cut by 4 bases and J by 3 bases, with 14 bases left in between. Germline assignment: CDR1 SGHNT and CDR2 YENEEA. The CDR3 sequence is 15 residues long. This CDR3 reads CASSSTTSWTDTQYF. In nucleotides, the CDR3 is TGTGCCAGCAGCTCCACAACCTCTTGGACAGATACGCAGTATTTT.

This clone was picked up a small number of times. The CDR3 nucleotides are TGTGCCAGCAGCTTAAAGGGGCCGCAGCCCCAGCATTTT. This gives the protein CASSLKGPQPQHF. This sequence joins TRBV7-2 and TRBJ1-5, with D possibly TRBD1 on 5 matching bases. V shed 2 bases and J shed 7 bases, with 9 bases lying between them. Germline CDR1 reads SGHTA; CDR2 reads FQGNSA. The CDR3 sequence is 13 residues long.

This clone appeared once. The gene calls are TRBV5-4 and TRBJ2-1; 9 bases are shared with TRBD2. The V and J ends lost 6 bases and 0 bases, in that order; junction bases with no gene match: 7. The CDR3 is 16 amino acids. Germline CDR1 is SGHNT and CDR2 is YYREEE (reference sequence). DNA of the CDR3: TGTGCCAGCATCCTCATTAGCGGGAGCTCCTACAATGAGCAGTTCTTC. Translation: CASILISGSSYNEQFF.

The rearrangement joins TRBV6-5 to TRBJ1-5; D may be TRBD1 (5 bases). The V end lost 4 bases, the J end lost 3 bases, and 13 bases lay between the germline ends. CDR1 and CDR2 from the germline V gene are MNHEY and SVGAGI. The CDR3 has 15 residues. Here the CDR3 reads CASSLSTGVNQPQHF. The DNA of the CDR3 is TGTGCCAGCAGTTTGAGTACAGGAGTCAATCAGCCCCAGCATTTT.

V gene TRBV5-1 combines with J gene TRBJ1-1; 7 positions agree with TRBD1. The length of the CDR3 is 13 residues. V lost 4 bases and J lost 5; bases outside the gene matches: 5. Germline-derived CDR1 and CDR2 are SGHRS and YFSETQ. CDR3 region: CASSPTGRTEAFF. The CDR3 DNA reads as TGCGCCAGCAGCCCGACAGGGCGGACTGAAGCTTTCTTT. Combining the CDR3 with reference TRBV5-1 and TRBJ1-1 gives the whole variable domain KAGVTQTPRYLIKTRGQQVTLSCSPISGHRSVSWYQQTPGQGLQFLFEYFSETQRNKGNFPGRFSGRQFSNSRSEMNVSTLELGDSALYLCASSPTGRTEAFFGQGTRLTVV.

A few counts support this clone. The V gene is TRBV23-1, the J gene TRBJ1-1, with a possible D match to TRBD1 (5 bases). TRBV23-1 is marked as an open reading frame, function uncertain. The V and J ends lost 0 bases and 11 bases respectively, with 10 bases between them. The CDR3 is 12 amino acids. The CDR3 DNA follows: TGCGCCAGCAGTCAATCACAGGTCTATGCTTTCTTT. As protein: CASSQSQVYAFF.

V is TRBV7-9 and J is TRBJ1-1, with unresolved D. CDR3 length: 12 amino acids. Trimming cost V 0 bases and J 5 bases, with 4 bases left between them. Germline CDR1 reads SEHNR; CDR2 reads FQNEAQ (reference sequence). The CDR3 spells CASSLATTEAFF. CDR3 in DNA: TGTGCCAGCAGCTTAGCGACTACTGAAGCTTTCTTT. The variable domain in full, with the rest retrieved from reference TRBV7-9 and TRBJ1-1, is DTGVSQNPRHKITKRGQNVTFRCDPISEHNRLYWYRQTLGQGPEFLTYFQNEAQLEKSRLLSDRFSAERPKGSFSTLEIQRTEQGDSAMYLCASSLATTEAFFGQGTRLTVV.

The genes are TRBV28 and TRBJ2-3; D possibly corresponds to TRBD2 (5 bases). The length of the CDR3 is 13 residues. Deletions cut 5 bases from V and 4 bases from J, with 10 bases between. The germline gives CDR1 MDHEN, CDR2 SYDVKM. The CDR3 DNA sequence: TGTGCCAGCAGTAACACGAGGGCAGATACGCAGTATTTT. Translating gives CASSNTRADTQYF. The full variable domain, in which reference TRBV28 and TRBJ2-3 provide the parts outside the CDR3, is DVKVTQSSRYLVKRTGEKVFLECVQDMDHENMFWYRQDPGLGLRLIYFSYDVKMKEKGDIPEGYSVSREKKERFSLILESASTNQTSMYLCASSNTRADTQYFGPGTRLTVL.

The rearrangement uses TRBV7-9 and TRBJ1-4; the match to TRBD1 covers 7 bases. The V segment lost 6 bases and the J segment 6 bases; nucleotides outside the gene matches: 10. The CDR3 length is 15 residues. CDR1 SEHNR and CDR2 FQNEAQ come from the germline V gene (reference sequence). The CDR3 loop reads CASRPKGGPDEKLFF. In DNA, the CDR3 is TGTGCCAGCAGACCAAAAGGGGGCCCTGATGAAAAACTGTTTTTT.

This clone was recorded a few times. CDR3 sequence reads: CASSYASVGTSTYEQYF. CDR3 bases: TGTGCCAGCAGCTACGCCTCCGTCGGGACATCGACCTACGAGCAGTACTTC. The chain recombines TRBV5-5 with TRBJ2-7, with D possibly matching TRBD1 (6 bases). Germline values: CDR1 SGHKS, CDR2 YYEKEE (reference sequence). Trimming pared 3 bases from V and 2 bases from J, leaving 21 bases between. The CDR3 is 17 residues long.

This clone was seen only once. The rearrangement uses TRBV7-2 and TRBJ2-1; 7 positions match TRBD2. V shed 1 base, J shed 6 bases, and the junction held 12 bases outside the gene matches. CDR1 and CDR2 from the germline V gene are SGHTA and FQGNSA. This CDR3 comprises 17 residues. The DNA for the CDR3 is TGTGCCAGCAGCTTAGAGGCTAGCGGAAGCACGGGCAATGAGCAGTTCTTC. This translates into CASSLEASGSTGNEQFF.

The chain joins TRBV30 to TRBJ1-1; D gene ambiguous. Deletions cut 5 bases from V and 2 bases from J, with 6 bases between. The CDR3 sequence is 11 residues long. Per germline, CDR1 GTSNPN and CDR2 SVGIG (reference sequence). The CDR3 bases are TGTGCCTGGCAAAGCAACACTGAAGCTTTCTTT. Its protein is CAWQSNTEAFF.

The V gene is TRBV5-8, the J gene TRBJ2-7; TRBD2 might be the D (6 bases). Trimming cost V 0 bases and J 1 base, with 11 bases left between them. The length of the CDR3 is 15 residues. Germline loops: CDR1 SGHTS, CDR2 YDEGEE. In nucleotides, the CDR3 is TGTGCCAGCAGCTTGGCCGGGAGTCTGTCCTACGAGCAGTACTTC. Amino acid sequence: CASSLAGSLSYEQYF.

The table lists this clone with a few counts. The V gene is TRBV5-4, the J gene TRBJ1-2; 7 nucleotides align to TRBD1. The V and J ends lost 3 bases and 3 bases, in that order; junction bases with no gene match: 2. The germline gives CDR1 SGHNT, CDR2 YYREEE (reference sequence). This CDR3 is 13 amino acids long. The DNA of the CDR3 is TGTGCCAGCAGCTATGGACAGGACTATGGCTACACCTTC. Translating it yields CASSYGQDYGYTF.

This chain joins TRBV5-1 and TRBJ1-2, with 7 positions matching TRBD1. The CDR3 is made up of 17 amino acids. In germline, CDR1 is SGHRS, CDR2 YFSETQ. V was clipped by 1 base and J by 4 bases; unmatched bases: 13. Written as DNA, the CDR3 is TGCGCCAGCAGCTTGTATGGTAGCCGAGGGGGCTTCTATGGCTACACCTTC. It translates to CASSLYGSRGGFYGYTF. The full variable domain, its missing parts supplied by reference TRBV5-1 and TRBJ1-2, is KAGVTQTPRYLIKTRGQQVTLSCSPISGHRSVSWYQQTPGQGLQFLFEYFSETQRNKGNFPGRFSGRQFSNSRSEMNVSTLELGDSALYLCASSLYGSRGGFYGYTFGSGTRLTVV.

The chain uses TRBV6-6 and TRBJ1-4; a weak D match, TRBD1 (6 bases). The CDR3 is made up of 14 amino acids. Germline V gene data show CDR1 as MNHNY and CDR2 as SVGAGI (reference sequence). Between the trimmed V and J ends, which lost 2 bases and 8 bases, there was a span of 12 bases. The CDR3, as DNA: TGTGCCAGCAGTTACCTGGGGACAACGGAAAAACTGTTTTTT. This gives the protein CASSYLGTTEKLFF.

V usage is TRBV7-2 and J usage is TRBJ2-1; D unresolved. CDR3 length equals 14 residues. V was clipped by 3 bases and J by 4 bases, with 10 bases between them. Germline V gives CDR1 SGHTA, CDR2 FQGNSA. The CDR3 loop is CASSLVSRYNEQFF. The CDR3 bases are TGTGCCAGCAGCTTGGTGTCGCGGTACAATGAGCAGTTCTTC.

For this clone: Additional DNA sequences in this sample encode the identical CDR3. The chain recombines TRBV6-1 with TRBJ1-1; D gene ambiguous. The CDR3 sequence is 14 residues long. Germline assignment: CDR1 MNHNS and CDR2 SASEGT. The V end was cut by 3 bases, the J end by 5 bases, with 13 bases between. CDR3 nucleotide sequence: TGTGCCAGCAGTGAGGATCGGGGTCGGACTGAAGCTTTCTTT. It translates to CASSEDRGRTEAFF.